Below are 20 T cell receptor beta chains sequenced from a single sample in a study of T cells in Graves' hyperthyroidism and ophthalmopathy. What was amplified from RNA transcripts were TCR beta CDR3 regions. A first-round RT-PCR of the TCR CDR3 used the HTBI primer set. TCRdb analysed the multiplex PCR reads with MiXCR anew, one entry per CDR3 protein. The sample consists of approximately 400,000 distinct CDR3 sequences, about 18% of them appearing once. Specimen: blood. The receptors derive from a woman in her late teens or twenties with Graves' hyperthyroidism.

This clonotype was counted at least ten times. The genes are TRBV29-1 and TRBJ1-2, with 10 nucleotides matching TRBD1. Germline CDR1 and CDR2: SQVTM and ANQGSEA. The V gene end was trimmed by 7 bases and the J gene end by 3 bases; junction bases not matched to a gene: 8. This CDR3 contains 14 residues. This chain's CDR3 is CSAGDRGLDYGYTF. Written as DNA, the CDR3 is TGCAGCGCTGGGGACAGGGGCCTCGACTATGGCTACACCTTC.

This chain links TRBV20-1 with TRBJ1-2, with 7 nucleotides matching TRBD1. The CDR3 length is 12 residues. In germline, CDR1 is DFQATT, CDR2 SNEGSKA (reference sequence). The V and J ends lost 3 bases and 6 bases, in that order; junction bases with no gene match: 4. The CDR3 sequence is CSASRGPNGYTF. The CDR3 nucleotides read TGCAGTGCTAGTAGGGGGCCCAATGGCTACACCTTC.

The table lists this clonotype with many counts. The chain joins TRBV6-5 to TRBJ2-5, with D possibly called TRBD1 or TRBD2 (6 bases each). This CDR3 comprises 15 residues. Germline CDR1 reads MNHEY; CDR2 reads SVGAGI. V lost 7 bases and J lost 5, with 20 bases in between. Here the CDR3 reads CASTLGGVGGETQYF. CDR3 nucleotides: TGTGCCAGCACCCTAGGGGGTGTTGGGGGGGAGACCCAGTACTTC.

This clonotype has at least ten counts. The V and J genes are TRBV12-3 or TRBV12-4 and TRBJ1-3, with D hard to call. The CDR3 has 17 amino acids. V dropped 3 bases and J dropped 0 bases, with 15 bases sitting between them. The CDR3 here is CASSFRFSASSGNTIYF. CDR3 nucleotide sequence: TGTGCCAGCAGTTTTCGGTTTTCGGCAAGCTCTGGAAACACCATATATTTT.

There are many counts of this clonotype. The chain is built from TRBV6-5 and TRBJ2-7; the match to TRBD2 covers 8 bases. Germline CDR1 reads MNHEY; CDR2 reads SVGAGI. CDR3 length: 15 residues. V shed 2 bases and J 2 bases; nucleotides not matched to a gene: 5. CDR3 sequence: CASSYPGLETYEQYF. The CDR3 nucleotides are TGTGCCAGCAGTTACCCGGGACTAGAGACCTACGAGCAGTACTTC.

This clonotype appeared many times. The V call is TRBV11-2, the J call TRBJ1-1; 9 bases agree with TRBD1. The trim removed 5 bases at V and 4 bases at J, leaving 8 bases unmatched. The CDR3 consists of 15 residues. Germline V gene lookup returns CDR1 SGHAT and CDR2 FQNNGV. This CDR3 reads CASSGYGTGFTEAFF. As DNA, the CDR3 is TGTGCCAGCAGCGGGTACGGGACAGGGTTCACTGAAGCTTTCTTT.

This clonotype was counted at least ten times. The V gene is TRBV11-3, the J gene TRBJ1-5; 7 bases map to TRBD1. The CDR3 loop spans 16 amino acids. CDR1 SGHNT and CDR2 YENEEA come from the germline V gene. V shed 1 base, J shed 4 bases, and the junction held 7 bases outside the gene matches. The DNA of the CDR3 is TGTGCCAGCAGCTTAGTCGGGACAGCTAATAATCAGCCCCAGCATTTT. Amino acids: CASSLVGTANNQPQHF.

This clonotype was seen repeatedly, ten times or more. The chain joins TRBV30 to TRBJ1-5; D is possibly TRBD1 (5 bases). CDR3 length equals 14 residues. V gave up 0 bases and J gave up 2 bases, with 8 bases separating them. CDR1 and CDR2 from the germline V gene are GTSNPN and SVGIG (reference sequence). The CDR3 region is CAWSVSTGNQPQHF. In DNA, the CDR3 is TGTGCCTGGAGTGTATCGACAGGCAATCAGCCCCAGCATTTT.

There are many counts of this clonotype. The chain links TRBV3-1 to TRBJ1-1, with a possible D match to TRBD1 (6 bases). Germline lookup yields CDR1 LGHDT and CDR2 YNNKEL (reference sequence). The CDR3 length is 14 residues. The V gene lost 7 bases and the J gene lost 1 base, with 13 bases spanning the gap. CDR3 sequence: CASIQGGRNTEAFF. Written as DNA, the CDR3 is TGTGCCAGCATACAGGGAGGGAGGAACACTGAAGCTTTCTTT.

This clonotype was counted at least ten times. V and J are TRBV6-4 and TRBJ1-2, with TRBD1 as a possible D gene (5 bases). V was clipped by 7 bases and J by 4 bases, with 25 bases between them. CDR3 length: 17 residues. From germline, CDR1 is MRHNA and CDR2 SNTAGT. CDR3 amino acids: CASNINARGGQGYGYTF. The CDR3 bases are TGTGCCAGCAACATAAACGCCCGGGGCGGGCAGGGCTATGGCTACACCTTC.

The table lists this clonotype with many counts. The chain carries TRBV7-3 and TRBJ1-2, with D uncertain. V lost 2 bases and J lost 4, with 17 bases in between. The CDR3 contains 16 residues. Germline V gene lookup returns CDR1 SGHTA and CDR2 FQGTGA. The CDR3, as DNA: TGTGCCAGCAGCTTACGGGGAGGGCCGGCTCCCTATGGCTACACCTTC. Amino acid sequence: CASSLRGGPAPYGYTF.

This clonotype was recorded many times. The V and J genes are TRBV24-1 and TRBJ2-5, with D maybe TRBD2 (5 bases). The germline CDR1 and CDR2 sequences are KGHDR and SFDVKD. CDR3 length equals 16 residues. Trimming stripped 4 bases from V and 0 bases from J, with 14 bases between. This CDR3 reads CATSDSAAYYQETQYF. Written as DNA, the CDR3 is TGTGCCACCAGTGACTCAGCGGCGTACTACCAAGAGACCCAGTACTTC.

The sample holds many counts of this clonotype. This chain joins TRBV12-3 or TRBV12-4 and TRBJ2-5; D uncertain. Trimming stripped 0 bases from V and 3 bases from J, with 20 bases between. The CDR3 is 18 residues long. The CDR3 nucleotides read TGTGCCAGCAGTTTAGCGCGCCGGCTTGTTCTCTTGAAAGAGACCCAGTACTTC. Translation: CASSLARRLVLLKETQYF.

This clonotype was seen ten or more times. The rearrangement links TRBV20-1 to TRBJ2-5; D gene uncertain. V gave up 3 bases and J gave up 2 bases, with 10 bases separating them. The CDR3 has 13 amino acids. The germline CDR1 and CDR2 sequences are DFQATT and SNEGSKA (reference sequence). Written as DNA, the CDR3 is TGCAGTGCTAGCAACAGTCCACAAGAGACCCAGTACTTC. This codes for CSASNSPQETQYF.

This clonotype was found many times. This chain links TRBV12-3 or TRBV12-4 with TRBJ1-3, with D uncertain. The CDR3 totals 12 residues. V gave up 5 bases and J gave up 4 bases, with 6 bases separating them. The DNA for the CDR3 is TGTGCCAGCAGTGAACTGGGAAACACCATATATTTT. This translates into CASSELGNTIYF.

This clonotype was recorded at least ten times. CDR3 nucleotides: TGTGCCACCCGGGACAGTTTGAACACTGAAGCTTTCTTT. This gives the protein CATRDSLNTEAFF. The genes are TRBV18 and TRBJ1-1; 7 nucleotides line up with TRBD1. CDR1 and CDR2 (germline): KGHSH, LQKENI. This CDR3 contains 13 residues. The junction had 5 bases not matched to a gene; V was cut back by 10 bases and J by 0 bases.

This clonotype occurred many times. The chain combines TRBV5-4 with TRBJ1-5, with D hard to call. Looked up from germline, CDR1 is SGHNT and CDR2 is YYREEE (reference sequence). The V and J ends lost 6 bases and 9 bases respectively, with 16 bases between them. CDR3 length: 13 amino acids. CDR3: CASTLDGSGPQHF. Here the CDR3 DNA reads TGTGCCAGCACTCTAGACGGCTCCGGGCCCCAGCATTTT.

The V gene is TRBV6-1, the J gene TRBJ2-7; TRBD1 agrees at 9 bases. Germline lookup yields CDR1 MNHNS and CDR2 SASEGT. The ends lost 6 bases at V and 6 bases at J; junction bases unmatched: 6. This CDR3 comprises 13 residues. DNA for the CDR3: TGTGCCAGCAGAACGGGACAGGGAAGCGAGCAGTACTTC. It codes for CASRTGQGSEQYF.

This clonotype has ten or more counts. The chain links TRBV29-1 to TRBJ1-5, with D possibly being TRBD1 (5 bases). The CDR3 is 14 amino acids. In germline, CDR1 is SQVTM, CDR2 ANQGSEA. The V and J ends lost 6 bases and 0 bases respectively, with 12 bases between them. CDR3 region: CSVGESPSNQPQHF. The CDR3 DNA is TGCAGCGTGGGGGAGAGCCCTAGCAATCAGCCCCAGCATTTT.

In this sample, this clonotype turned up many times. The chain combines TRBV7-8 with TRBJ1-5; D gene ambiguous. V was shortened by 4 bases and J by 1 base, with 14 bases between the two germline ends. Germline loops: CDR1 SGHVS, CDR2 FQNEAQ. The CDR3 is 16 amino acids. In DNA, the CDR3 is TGTGCCAGCAGCTCCTTCAGCAGGTCGAGCAATCAGCCCCAGCATTTT. Protein: CASSSFSRSSNQPQHF.